The next 16 T cell receptor beta chains were all read from a single sample in a study of blood T cell repertoires in COVID-19. The table came from immunoSEQ multiplex PCR; TCRdb's copy has only in-frame clones and leaves some out. This table has 50,000 or so clones, over 75% appearing once. The material sequenced was peripheral blood. These receptors were obtained from a human donor with active COVID-19. The donor label of this sample is uncertain.

V gene TRBV7-3 combines with J gene TRBJ2-3, with TRBD2 matching 9 bases. The CDR3 runs to 15 residues. V dropped 5 bases and J dropped 4; count of bases not matched to a gene: 7. The germline V gene has CDR1 SGHTA and CDR2 FQGTGA. DNA for the CDR3: TGTGCCAGCAGCCTGGGGGCGGGAGGGTCAGATACGCAGTATTTT. Protein: CASSLGAGGSDTQYF. The full variable domain, rest sourced from reference TRBV7-3 and TRBJ2-3, is GAGVSQTPSNKVTEKGKYVELRCDPISGHTALYWYRQSLGQGPEFLIYFQGTGAADDSGLPNDRFFAVRPEGSVSTLKIQRTERGDSAVYLCASSLGAGGSDTQYFGPGTRLTVL.

The gene calls are TRBV5-6 and TRBJ2-3, with TRBD2 matching over 11 bases. CDR1 and CDR2 from the germline V gene are SGHDT and YYEEEE. After removal of 4 bases from V and 3 bases from J, the junction contained 4 bases not matched to a gene. The CDR3 sequence is 15 residues long. As DNA, the CDR3 is TGTGCCAGCAGCCGGGGGACTAGCGGAACAGATACGCAGTATTTT. Residues: CASSRGTSGTDTQYF.

V usage is TRBV19 and J usage is TRBJ2-1; unclear D gene. Deletions cut 1 base from V and 8 bases from J, with 9 bases between. The CDR3 contains 13 residues. Germline CDR1 reads LNHDA; CDR2 reads SQIVND (reference sequence). CDR3 loop: CASSIGSGHEQFF. DNA for the CDR3: TGTGCCAGTAGTATAGGGAGTGGCCATGAGCAGTTCTTC.

The chain recombines TRBV5-1 with TRBJ1-1; D is uncertain. Between the trimmed V and J ends, which lost 5 bases and 3 bases, there was a span of 17 bases. From germline, CDR1 is SGHRS and CDR2 YFSETQ. This CDR3 has 15 residues. CDR3 loop: CASRFSDPADTEAFF. The DNA for the CDR3 is TGCGCCAGCAGGTTTTCCGACCCGGCGGACACTGAAGCTTTCTTT.

J is TRBJ2-7 and V is TRBV20-1; TRBD2 aligns across 12 bases. The CDR3 sequence is 16 residues long. The germline CDR1 and CDR2 sequences are DFQATT and SNEGSKA (reference sequence). With V trimmed by 3 bases and J by 5 bases, 11 bases remained unmatched. The CDR3 sequence is CSASFPGLAGPNEQYF. The CDR3 coding sequence is TGCAGTGCTAGTTTTCCCGGACTAGCGGGACCCAACGAGCAGTACTTC.

This chain connects TRBV5-6 to TRBJ2-1, with D perhaps matching TRBD2 (7 bases). Trimming removed 1 base from V and 3 bases from J, with 14 bases in between. The length of the CDR3 is 16 residues. The germline V gene encodes CDR1 SGHDT and CDR2 YYEEEE. The CDR3 DNA follows: TGTGCCAGCAGCTTGTTATCGGGGGGCTACTACAATGAGCAGTTCTTC. Translated, it gives CASSLLSGGYYNEQFF.

The V and J genes are TRBV4-1 and TRBJ1-5; no clear D. CDR1 and CDR2 from the germline V gene are MGHRA and YSYEKL. Trimming removed 4 bases at V and 7 bases at J, with 11 bases between. This CDR3 spans 13 amino acids. The CDR3 nucleotides read TGCGCCAGCAGCCCCGCCGAGCGGCAGCCCCAGCATTTT. Translating gives CASSPAERQPQHF.

This clone occurred a few times. The chain employs TRBV4-3 and TRBJ1-5, with unresolved D. V was pared by 0 bases and J by 0 bases, with 6 bases between. The CDR3 is 15 residues long. Germline CDR1 reads LGHNA; CDR2 reads YSLEER. CDR3 loop: CASSQDANSNQPQHF. In DNA, the CDR3 is TGCGCCAGCAGCCAAGATGCGAATAGCAATCAGCCCCAGCATTTT.

This sequence joins TRBV2 and TRBJ1-1, with D possibly being TRBD1 (5 bases). The CDR3 is 15 amino acids. Germline V gives CDR1 SNHLY, CDR2 FYNNEI. Deletions cut 6 bases from V and 3 bases from J, with 17 bases between. The chain's CDR3 is CASRKDSRQYTEAFF. CDR3 nucleotides: TGTGCCAGCAGAAAGGATTCTAGACAGTACACTGAAGCTTTCTTT. The variable domain in full, with the rest retrieved from reference TRBV2 and TRBJ1-1, is EPEVTQTPSHQVTQMGQEVILRCVPISNHLYFYWYRQILGQKVEFLVSFYNNEISEKSEIFDDQFSVERPDGSNFTLKIRSTKLEDSAMYFCASRKDSRQYTEAFFGQGTRLTVV.

The genes are TRBV6-6 and TRBJ1-1, with D hard to call. The V gene's germline CDR1 is MNHNY and CDR2 SVGAGI (reference sequence). Deletions cut 4 bases from V and 0 bases from J, with 15 bases between. This CDR3 spans 16 amino acids. CDR3 amino acids: CASSSKSSDLNTEAFF. CDR3 nucleotide sequence: TGTGCCAGCAGTTCCAAATCGAGCGATTTGAACACTGAAGCTTTCTTT.

This sequence joins TRBV2 and TRBJ1-2; TRBD1 matches at 8 bases. The germline V gene encodes CDR1 SNHLY and CDR2 FYNNEI. The CDR3 sequence is 16 residues long. V shed 3 bases, J shed 7 bases, and the junction held 13 bases outside the gene matches. The CDR3 reads CASSEGQVFSLPGYTF. The CDR3 DNA reads as TGTGCCAGCAGTGAGGGACAGGTTTTCAGTTTGCCTGGCTACACCTTC. Full variable domain (outside the CDR3, taken from reference TRBV2 and TRBJ1-2): EPEVTQTPSHQVTQMGQEVILRCVPISNHLYFYWYRQILGQKVEFLVSFYNNEISEKSEIFDDQFSVERPDGSNFTLKIRSTKLEDSAMYFCASSEGQVFSLPGYTFGSGTRLTVV.

The J gene is TRBJ2-7, the V gene TRBV27, with a weak D call TRBD2 (5 bases). V lost 5 bases, J lost 3 bases, and 14 bases lay in between. Germline V gene sequence: CDR1 MNHEY, CDR2 SMNVEV (reference sequence). This CDR3 comprises 14 residues. CDR3 in DNA: TGTGCCAGCAGTCGAGCGGACCGGGTCTACGAGCAGTACGTC. Its protein is CASSRADRVYEQYV.

The chain uses TRBV7-2 and TRBJ1-4; TRBD1 is a possible D gene (5 bases). Trimming left V 6 bases short and J 7 bases short, with 15 bases between. CDR3 length: 14 residues. Germline CDR1 SGHTA, CDR2 FQGNSA. The CDR3 sequence: CASRQSLGVEKLFF. The DNA of the CDR3 is TGTGCCAGCAGGCAATCTTTAGGGGTTGAAAAACTGTTTTTT.

This sequence joins TRBV29-1 and TRBJ1-2, with TRBD1 matching over 9 bases. Germline-derived CDR1 and CDR2 are SQVTM and ANQGSEA. V lost 5 bases, J lost 7 bases, and 5 bases stayed unmatched. The CDR3 has 12 amino acids. CDR3 coding DNA: TGCAGCGTTAGGGACAGGGTCGGTGGCTACACCTTC. This translates into CSVRDRVGGYTF.

V gene TRBV7-6 combines with J gene TRBJ2-1; 13 bases map to TRBD2. Germline CDR1 reads SGHVS; CDR2 reads FNYEAQ. J lost 2 bases, V lost 5 bases, and 6 bases had no gene match. CDR3 length: 17 residues. The CDR3, as DNA: TGTGCCAGCAGCGGACCTGGGACTAGCGGGACCTACAATGAGCAGTTCTTC. Translation gives CASSGPGTSGTYNEQFF. The whole variable domain, filled in from reference TRBV7-6 and TRBJ2-1, reads GAGVSQSPRYKVTKRGQDVALRCDPISGHVSLYWYRQALGQGPEFLTYFNYEAQQDKSGLPNDRFSAERPEGSISTLTIQRTEQRDSAMYRCASSGPGTSGTYNEQFFGPGTRLTVL.

J is TRBJ1-2 and V is TRBV19; no definite D call. Germline CDR1 is LNHDA and CDR2 is SQIVND (reference sequence). The V and J ends lost 5 bases and 4 bases respectively, with 11 bases between them. The CDR3 sequence is 13 residues long. The CDR3 sequence: CASSFPAAYGYTF. The CDR3 DNA sequence: TGTGCCAGTAGTTTCCCCGCGGCCTATGGCTACACCTTC.